Each of the 2 T cell receptor beta chains below was sequenced from the same sample in a study of identical twins. From the 5' RACE reads, TCRdb called clonotypes with MiXCR, one entry per CDR3 protein. The repertoire holds 500,000 or so distinct CDR3 sequences, with about 14% as singletons. In addition, the sample was reused for a study of yellow fever vaccine responses in identical twins.

The material sequenced was CD4+ T cells sorted from blood. The receptor set was obtained from a woman aged 18-29 years in good health.

This clonotype has just a few counts. The J gene is TRBJ2-7, the V gene TRBV3-1; a possible D gene is TRBD2 (7 bases). CDR1 LGHDT and CDR2 YNNKEL come from the germline V gene (reference sequence). The CDR3 totals 17 residues. V lost 4 bases and J lost 3, with 22 bases in between. The CDR3 nucleotides read TGTGCCAGCAGCCGACTCACACTTAGAGGGGGGGGCTACGAGCAGTACTTC. Translating gives CASSRLTLRGGGYEQYF.

The chain joins TRBV6-1 to TRBJ2-5, with TRBD1 identical over 7 bases. V shed 6 bases, J shed 5 bases, and the junction held 9 bases outside the gene matches. The CDR3 spans 14 residues. CDR1 and CDR2 from the germline V gene are MNHNS and SASEGT. CDR3 nucleotide sequence: TGTGCCAGCAGAAAGGGACAGTCAGGGGAGACCCAGTACTTC. This gives the protein CASRKGQSGETQYF.